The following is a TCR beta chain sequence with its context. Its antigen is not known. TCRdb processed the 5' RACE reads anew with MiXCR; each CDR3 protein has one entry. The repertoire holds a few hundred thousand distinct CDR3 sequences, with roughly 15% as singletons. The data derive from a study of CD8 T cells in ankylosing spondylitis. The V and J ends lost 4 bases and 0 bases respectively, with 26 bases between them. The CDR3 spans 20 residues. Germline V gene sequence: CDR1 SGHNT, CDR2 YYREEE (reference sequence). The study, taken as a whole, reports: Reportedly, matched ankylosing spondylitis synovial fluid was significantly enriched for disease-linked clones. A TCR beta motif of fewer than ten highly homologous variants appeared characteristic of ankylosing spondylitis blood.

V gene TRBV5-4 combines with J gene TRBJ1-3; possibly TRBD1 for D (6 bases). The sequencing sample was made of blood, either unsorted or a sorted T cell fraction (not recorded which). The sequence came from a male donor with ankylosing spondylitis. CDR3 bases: TGTGCCAGCAGCCTTGGATGGACAGCCTCTTTTACCCTCTCTGGAAACACCATATATTTT. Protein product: CASSLGWTASFTLSGNTIYF.